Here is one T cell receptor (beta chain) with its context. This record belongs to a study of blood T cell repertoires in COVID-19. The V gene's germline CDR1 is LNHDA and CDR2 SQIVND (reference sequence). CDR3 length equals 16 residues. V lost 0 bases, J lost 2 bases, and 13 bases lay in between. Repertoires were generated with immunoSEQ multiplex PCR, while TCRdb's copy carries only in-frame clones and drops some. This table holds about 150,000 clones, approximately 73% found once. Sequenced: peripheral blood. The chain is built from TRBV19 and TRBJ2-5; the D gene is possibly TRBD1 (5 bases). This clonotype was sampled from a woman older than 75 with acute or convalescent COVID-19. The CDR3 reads CASSIDFGAGQETQYF. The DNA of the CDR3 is TGTGCCAGTAGTATAGATTTTGGGGCCGGACAAGAGACCCAGTACTTC. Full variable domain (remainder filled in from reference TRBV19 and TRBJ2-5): DGGITQSPKYLFRKEGQNVTLSCEQNLNHDAMYWYRQDPGQGLRLIYYSQIVNDFQKGDIAEGYSVSREKKESFPLTVTSAQKNPTAFYLCASSIDFGAGQETQYFGPGTRLLVL.